This is a list of T cell receptor beta chains from one sample in a study of cytomegalovirus exposure and HLA in healthy donors. Profiling relied on immunoSEQ multiplex PCR, and the TCRdb table lists in-frame clones only, not all of them. The table shows hundreds of thousands of clones, with less than 85% occurring only once. Sequencing was carried out using PBMCs. These receptor sequences come from a man aged 18-30 years in good health and CMV-seronegative. CDR3s include the opening cysteine and the closing phenylalanine or tryptophan. A D gene is named only where the DNA matches it firmly. Only part of the rows carry a size: once, few, many, or a class if the clone is expanded.

cdr3_length j_call d_call v_call clone_size cdr3_aa cdr3_nt
14 TRBJ1-1 TRBD1 TRBV7-2 . CASSLIRTGGGAFF TGTGCCAGCAGCTTAATTAGGACAGGAGGTGGAGCTTTCTTT
13 TRBJ2-1 . TRBV5-4 . CASSLRGSNEQFF TGTGCCAGCAGCCTCCGGGGGTCCAATGAGCAGTTCTTC
16 TRBJ1-4 . TRBV5-8 once CASSLASGATNEKLFF TGTGCCAGCAGCTTGGCTTCTGGAGCAACTAATGAAAAACTGTTTTTT
14 TRBJ2-1 . TRBV27 . CASHSWGLNNEQFF TGTGCCAGCCACTCATGGGGCCTGAACAATGAGCAGTTCTTC
15 TRBJ2-7 TRBD1 TRBV28 . CASSSTGTGPGEQYF TGTGCCAGCAGTTCCACCGGGACAGGCCCTGGCGAGCAGTACTTC
14 TRBJ1-2 . TRBV9 . CASSVATGNYGYTF TGTGCCAGCAGCGTTGCGACGGGTAACTATGGCTACACCTTC
16 TRBJ2-3 . TRBV15 . CATSSQGLKTTDTQYF TGTGCCACCAGCAGCCAAGGACTAAAAACCACAGATACGCAGTATTTT
13 TRBJ2-5 . TRBV7-9 once CASSPVYQETQYF TGTGCCAGCAGCCCGGTGTACCAAGAGACCCAGTACTTC
13 TRBJ2-7 . TRBV7-9 . CASSLNQGGEQYF TGTGCCAGCAGCTTAAACCAGGGTGGCGAGCAGTACTTC
14 TRBJ2-7 TRBD2 TRBV11-2 . CASRPSGRYHEQYF TGTGCCAGCAGACCGAGCGGGAGGTACCACGAGCAGTACTTC
19 TRBJ1-2 . TRBV15 . CATSRPSPSRAGDGYGYTF TGTGCCACCAGCAGACCTTCCCCCTCGAGGGCAGGGGATGGCTATGGCTACACCTTC
16 TRBJ1-2 . TRBV27 . CASSLSPDIGTYGYTF TGTGCCAGCAGTCTATCCCCTGACATTGGGACTTATGGCTACACCTTC
13 TRBJ2-1 . TRBV6-5 . CASLGGVGNEQFF TGTGCCAGCCTCGGCGGGGTTGGCAATGAGCAGTTCTTC
12 TRBJ1-2 . TRBV7-9 few CASSLGAAGYTF TGTGCCAGCAGCTTAGGGGCAGCTGGCTACACCTTC
15 TRBJ2-5 TRBD2 TRBV7-8 few CASSLGSGHQETQYF TGTGCCAGCAGCTTAGGTAGCGGGCACCAAGAGACCCAGTACTTC
16 TRBJ2-1 . TRBV15 . CATRARGPLSYNEQFF TGTGCCACCAGGGCCCGCGGTCCTTTATCCTACAATGAGCAGTTCTTC
14 TRBJ1-1 . TRBV5-6 . CASSLGHMNTEAFF TGTGCCAGCAGCTTGGGGCACATGAACACTGAAGCTTTCTTT
13 TRBJ2-3 . TRBV7-9 . CASTPLLADTQYF TGTGCCAGCACCCCCCTTCTCGCAGATACGCAGTATTTT
18 TRBJ2-1 TRBD2 TRBV11-3 . CASSSSGLARGSYNEQFF TGTGCCAGCAGCTCTTCAGGACTAGCGAGAGGGTCCTACAATGAGCAGTTCTTC
16 TRBJ2-7 TRBD2 TRBV7-8 . CASSLDPAGAGTEQYF TGTGCCAGCAGCTTGGACCCAGCGGGAGCTGGAACCGAGCAGTACTTC
15 TRBJ1-2 TRBD1 TRBV28 . CASSLRDRKTNGYTF TGTGCCAGCAGTTTGAGGGACAGGAAGACGAATGGCTACACCTTC
17 TRBJ1-2 . TRBV7-8 . CASSSPRDTSTNYGYTF TGTGCCAGCAGCTCCCCCCGGGACACCTCCACTAACTATGGCTACACCTTC
14 TRBJ1-1 TRBD1 TRBV5-1 once CASSFGTANTEAFF TGCGCCAGCAGCTTCGGGACAGCGAACACTGAAGCTTTCTTT
13 TRBJ1-1 . TRBV4-2 . CASSQAPSVEAFF TGTGCCAGCAGCCAGGCCCCTTCAGTTGAAGCTTTCTTT
15 TRBJ2-3 . TRBV28 . CASTRGRGPTDTQYF TGTGCCAGCACACGGGGCAGGGGCCCCACAGATACGCAGTATTTT
14 TRBJ2-7 TRBD1 TRBV6-6 . CASRSRQGPYEQYF TGTGCCAGCAGATCCCGACAGGGGCCCTACGAGCAGTACTTC
12 TRBJ2-2 . TRBV7-9 few CASSGGGAVLFF TGTGCCAGCAGTGGCGGAGGGGCAGTGCTGTTTTTT
13 TRBJ2-7 TRBD1 TRBV19 . CASSETGTYEQYF TGTGCCAGTAGTGAGACAGGGACCTACGAGCAGTACTTC
15 TRBJ1-3 . TRBV9 . CASSVVGSSGNTIYF TGTGCCAGCAGCGTAGTGGGCAGCTCTGGAAACACCATATATTTT
16 TRBJ2-5 TRBD2 TRBV2 . CASNQLAGGLQETQYF TGTGCCAGCAATCAACTAGCGGGAGGGCTTCAAGAGACCCAGTACTTC
12 TRBJ1-1 . TRBV30 . CASRGGNTEAFF TGTGCCTCCCGGGGGGGGAACACTGAAGCTTTCTTT
15 TRBJ1-6 . TRBV9 . CASSPDSQLNSPLHF TGTGCCAGCAGCCCCGACAGCCAACTAAATTCACCCCTCCACTTT
14 TRBJ2-3 TRBD2 TRBV2 . CASIPGRGGGTQYF TGTGCCAGCATCCCGGGTCGCGGCGGGGGTACGCAGTATTTT
13 TRBJ2-2 . TRBV5-6 . CASSFGGPGELFF TGTGCCAGCAGCTTCGGGGGGCCCGGGGAGCTGTTTTTT
11 TRBJ2-1 . TRBV27 few CASTRENEQFF TGTGCCAGCACCCGGGAGAATGAGCAGTTCTTC
17 TRBJ1-6 . TRBV21-1 . CASSKERRVSYNSPLHF TGTGCCAGCAGCAAAGAAAGGAGAGTCTCCTATAATTCACCCCTCCACTTT
14 TRBJ2-7 TRBD1 TRBV7-9 . CASSLGQGILEQYF TGTGCCAGCAGCCTGGGACAGGGGATCCTCGAGCAGTACTTC
14 TRBJ2-3 . TRBV30 . CAWSRQISTDTQYF TGTGCCTGGAGTCGACAGATTTCCACAGATACGCAGTATTTT
14 TRBJ2-3 . TRBV25-1 . CASSDTGSTDTQYF TGTGCCAGCAGTGACACAGGGAGCACAGATACGCAGTATTTT
14 TRBJ1-4 TRBD1 TRBV30 . CAWSKDRGSEKLFF TGTGCCTGGAGTAAGGACAGGGGGAGTGAAAAACTGTTTTTT
18 TRBJ2-6 TRBD1 TRBV19 . CASSIRQGVYSGANVLTF TGTGCCAGTAGTATCCGACAGGGGGTCTACTCTGGGGCCAACGTCCTGACTTTC
16 TRBJ2-3 TRBD2 TRBV7-9 . CASSPPVAGGSDTQYF TGTGCCAGCAGTCCTCCTGTAGCGGGAGGATCAGATACGCAGTATTTT
16 TRBJ2-7 TRBD2 TRBV10-3 . CAISGSELAGVREQYF TGTGCCATCAGTGGGTCTGAACTAGCGGGAGTACGCGAGCAGTACTTC
12 TRBJ2-1 . TRBV7-9 . CASSLDAGEQFF TGTGCCAGCAGCTTAGACGCGGGGGAGCAGTTCTTC
18 TRBJ2-1 TRBD1 TRBV12-5 . CASGFPRDSPGQINEQFF TGTGCTAGTGGTTTCCCTCGGGACAGCCCCGGTCAGATCAATGAGCAGTTCTTC
15 TRBJ2-2 TRBD1 TRBV7-7 . CASSRGTGNTGELFF TGTGCTAGCAGCCGGGGGACAGGGAACACCGGGGAGCTGTTTTTT
17 TRBJ1-5 . TRBV27 . CASSLSDRVIKHQPQHF TGTGCCAGCAGTTTATCCGACCGGGTAATCAAACATCAGCCCCAGCATTTT
14 TRBJ1-1 TRBD1 TRBV28 few CASSPTGGVTEAFF TGTGCCAGCAGCCCTACAGGGGGCGTCACTGAAGCTTTCTTT
14 TRBJ1-1 . TRBV7-9 few CASSLEGVGTEAFF TGTGCCAGCAGCTTAGAGGGGGTTGGCACTGAAGCTTTCTTT
15 TRBJ2-7 TRBD2 TRBV4-1 . CASSQGLAASYEQYF TGCGCCAGCAGCCAAGGGCTAGCGGCCTCCTACGAGCAGTACTTC
11 TRBJ2-3 . TRBV25-1 few CASQETDTQYF TGTGCCTCCCAAGAGACAGATACGCAGTATTTT
14 TRBJ2-5 . TRBV28 . CASSTDKALETQYF TGTGCCAGCAGTACAGACAAAGCTTTAGAGACCCAGTACTTC
16 TRBJ1-5 . TRBV19 . CASSHRSEYSNQPQHF TGTGCCAGTAGCCACCGATCCGAGTATAGCAATCAGCCCCAGCATTTT
14 TRBJ1-3 TRBD1 TRBV30 once CAWGQGAHGNTIYF TGTGCCTGGGGACAGGGGGCGCACGGAAACACCATATATTTT
18 TRBJ2-5 . TRBV7-8 . CASSLRARSRPEPGTQYF TGTGCCAGCAGCCTCAGGGCCCGGTCTAGACCTGAACCGGGGACCCAGTACTTC
15 TRBJ2-7 . TRBV7-9 . CSSSLADSGWGEQYF TGTTCCAGCAGCTTAGCCGACTCGGGGTGGGGCGAGCAGTACTTC
14 TRBJ1-2 . TRBV5-1 . CASSSRTQSYGYTF TGCGCCAGCAGCTCCCGGACTCAATCGTATGGCTACACCTTC